Included here is one T cell receptor beta chain sequence, with context. Its antigen remains unknown. By way of CD45RO/CCR7/CD25/CD127/CD95/CD27, the CD4+ regulatory, stem cell-like memory, central memory and naive cells were sorted. The CDR3 consists of 13 residues. Trimming took off 7 bases at V and 0 bases at J, with 7 bases between the two ends. Germline CDR1 SGHTA, CDR2 FQGNSA. This record comes from a study of beta chain features in type 1 diabetes. Study results and limitations: In every one of the four CD4+ subsets, TCRB CDR3s were moderately but significantly shorter in Type 1 diabetes patients. Short templates might get an advantage during PCR, and this would be equal in patients and controls.

Reverse transcribing all isolated RNA meant expressed TCRB transcripts were sequenced. An average of approximately 4 million reads was obtained for naive, central memory and regulatory T cell samples. The method was immunoSEQ multiplex PCR; TCRdb's version includes in-frame clones alone and lacks a portion of them. This repertoire shows around 250,000 clones, roughly two thirds found once; its top ten account for approximately 0.053%. The chain combines TRBV7-2 with TRBJ2-1; unclear D gene. The receptor's source is a young man in good health. The specimen was naive CD4+ T cells from blood. The CDR3 nucleotides read TGTGCCAGCACCCCAAGCTCCTACAATGAGCAGTTCTTC. Its translation is CASTPSSYNEQFF.